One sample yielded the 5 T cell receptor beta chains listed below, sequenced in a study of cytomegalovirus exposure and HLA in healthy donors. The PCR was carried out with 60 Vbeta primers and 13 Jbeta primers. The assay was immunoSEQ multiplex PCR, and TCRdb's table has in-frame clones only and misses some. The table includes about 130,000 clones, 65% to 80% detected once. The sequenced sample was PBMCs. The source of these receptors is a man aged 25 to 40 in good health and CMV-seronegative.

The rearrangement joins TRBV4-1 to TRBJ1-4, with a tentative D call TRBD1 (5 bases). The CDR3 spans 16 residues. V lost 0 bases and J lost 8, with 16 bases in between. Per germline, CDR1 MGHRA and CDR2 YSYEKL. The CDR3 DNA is TGCGCCAGCAGCCAAGATAGGTGGCAGGGAAGAGAAAAACTGTTTTTT. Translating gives CASSQDRWQGREKLFF.

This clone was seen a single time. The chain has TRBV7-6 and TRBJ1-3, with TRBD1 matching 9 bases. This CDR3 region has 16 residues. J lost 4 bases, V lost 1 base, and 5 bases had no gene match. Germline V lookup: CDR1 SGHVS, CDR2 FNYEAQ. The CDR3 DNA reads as TGTGCCAGCAGCTTAGAGGGACAGGGTGGCGGAAACACCATATATTTT. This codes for CASSLEGQGGGNTIYF.

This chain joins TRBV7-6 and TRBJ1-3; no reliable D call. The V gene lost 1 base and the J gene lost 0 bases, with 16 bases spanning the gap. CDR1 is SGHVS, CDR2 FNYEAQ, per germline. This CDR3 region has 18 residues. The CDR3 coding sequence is TGTGCCAGCAGCTTAGTGGCCCAGGATCCTATCTCTGGAAACACCATATATTTT. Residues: CASSLVAQDPISGNTIYF.

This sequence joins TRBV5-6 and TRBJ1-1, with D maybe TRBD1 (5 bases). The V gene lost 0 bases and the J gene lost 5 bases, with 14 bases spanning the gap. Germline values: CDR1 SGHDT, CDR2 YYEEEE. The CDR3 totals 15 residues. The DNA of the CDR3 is TGTGCCAGCAGCTTGGGGGGCCAGGGAGGGACTGAAGCTTTCTTT. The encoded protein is CASSLGGQGGTEAFF.

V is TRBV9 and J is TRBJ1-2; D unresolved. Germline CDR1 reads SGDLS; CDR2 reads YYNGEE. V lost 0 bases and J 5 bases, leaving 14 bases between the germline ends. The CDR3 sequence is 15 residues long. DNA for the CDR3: TGTGCCAGCAGCGTAGGGGATGGAGGGTGGTATGGCTACACCTTC. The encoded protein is CASSVGDGGWYGYTF.